This T cell receptor beta chain was sequenced in a study of shared clonotypes between healthy human individuals. In the source study's methods: For the immunoSEQ data, sequences were junction-only without quality scores, so filtering differed. Libraries were prepared by immunoSEQ multiplex PCR; TCRdb keeps only in-frame clonotypes and omits some of them. That table supplies the V and J calls and clone size; D and trimming were determined from the DNA. The sample holds roughly 2.1 million clones; approximately 94% are singletons and the top ten take around 1.7%. CD45RO negativity and positive selection for CCR7 defined naive CD8 cells, a population that excluded terminally differentiated effector memory CD45RA+ cells. The CDR3 totals 15 residues. Germline V gene lookup returns CDR1 LNHNV and CDR2 YYDKDF (reference sequence). V was clipped by 4 bases and J by 7 bases, with 17 bases between them.

Specimen: naive CD8+ T cells from PBMCs. The receptor comes from a man younger than 30 in good health. Some clones in this sample may be carry-over from other donors' samples. This chain links TRBV15 with TRBJ2-1; D is perhaps TRBD2 (5 bases). The CDR3 protein is CATSMISGPGNEQFF. The CDR3 nucleotides are TGTGCCACCAGCATGATCTCCGGCCCGGGGAATGAGCAGTTCTTC.